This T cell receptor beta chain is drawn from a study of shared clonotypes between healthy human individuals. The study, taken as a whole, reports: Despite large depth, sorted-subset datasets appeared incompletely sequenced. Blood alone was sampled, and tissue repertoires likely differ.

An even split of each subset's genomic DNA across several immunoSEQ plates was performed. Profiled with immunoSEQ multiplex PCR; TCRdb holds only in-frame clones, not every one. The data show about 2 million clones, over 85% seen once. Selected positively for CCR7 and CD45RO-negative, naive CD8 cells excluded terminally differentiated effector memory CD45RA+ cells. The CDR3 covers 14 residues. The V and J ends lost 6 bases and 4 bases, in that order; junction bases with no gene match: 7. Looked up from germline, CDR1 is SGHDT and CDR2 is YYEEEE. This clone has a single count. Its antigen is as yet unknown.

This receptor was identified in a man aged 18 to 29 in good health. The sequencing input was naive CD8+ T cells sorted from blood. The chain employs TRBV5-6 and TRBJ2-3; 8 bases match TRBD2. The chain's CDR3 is CASNSGGPPDTQYF. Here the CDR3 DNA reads TGTGCCAGCAACTCGGGGGGGCCCCCAGATACGCAGTATTTT.